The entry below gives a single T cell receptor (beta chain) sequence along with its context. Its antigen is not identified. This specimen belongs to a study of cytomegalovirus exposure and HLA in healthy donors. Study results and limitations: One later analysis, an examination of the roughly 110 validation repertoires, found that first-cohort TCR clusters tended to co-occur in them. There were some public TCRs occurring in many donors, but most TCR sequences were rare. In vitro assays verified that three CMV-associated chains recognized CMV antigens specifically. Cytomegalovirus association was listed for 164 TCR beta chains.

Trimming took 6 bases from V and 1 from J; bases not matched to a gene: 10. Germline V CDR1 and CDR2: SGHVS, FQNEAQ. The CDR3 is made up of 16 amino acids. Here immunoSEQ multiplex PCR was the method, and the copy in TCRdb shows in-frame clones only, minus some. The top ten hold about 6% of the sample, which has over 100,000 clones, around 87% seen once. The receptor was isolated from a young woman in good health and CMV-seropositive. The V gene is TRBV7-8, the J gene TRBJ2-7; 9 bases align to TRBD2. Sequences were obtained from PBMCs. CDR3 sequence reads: CASSRRPSGVSYEQYF. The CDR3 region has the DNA TGTGCCAGCAGTAGGCGGCCTAGCGGGGTATCCTACGAGCAGTACTTC.